Listed below are T cell receptor beta chains from one sample, sequenced in a study of T-cell memory formation after mild COVID-19. One entry per CDR3 protein, called by TCRdb with MiXCR from the 5' RACE reads. The sample lists 250,000 to 400,000 distinct CDR3 sequences, 14% occurring once. Sequenced sample: PBMCs or a T cell subset sorted from them (not recorded which). The receptors were gathered from a man in his late teens or twenties who had mild COVID-19 (a few samples of this study predate the infection). Cell type and time point are not known. The CDR3 runs from the conserved cysteine through the conserved F or W. D genes are given only for firm matches. A row's size may be missing; if present it is once, few, many or a size class.

few TRBJ2-2 TRBV7-9 NA CASRPPGGRTGTGELFF TGTGCCAGCAGACCCCCAGGGGGGCGAACGGGTACCGGGGAGCTGTTTTTT
NA TRBJ2-2 TRBV23-1 TRBD1 CASSQSDRINTGELFF TGCGCCAGCAGTCAATCGGACAGGATAAACACCGGGGAGCTGTTTTTT
few TRBJ1-6 TRBV14 NA CASSPTGRSPLHF TGTGCCAGCAGTCCAACAGGTAGATCACCCCTCCACTTT
NA TRBJ1-3 TRBV24-1 NA CATSGKTAISGNTIYF TGTGCCACCAGTGGTAAGACAGCGATCTCTGGAAACACCATATATTTT
few TRBJ2-2 TRBV5-1 TRBD2 CASSQGLAGGPANTGELFF TGCGCCAGCAGCCAGGGACTAGCGGGGGGCCCCGCGAACACCGGGGAGCTGTTTTTT
few TRBJ1-5 TRBV19 NA CASSSQSHSNQPQHF TGTGCCAGTAGTTCGCAGAGTCATAGCAATCAGCCCCAGCATTTT
many TRBJ2-5 TRBV10-3 NA CAIKDRETQYF TGTGCCATCAAAGATCGGGAGACCCAGTACTTC
NA TRBJ2-3 TRBV10-1 NA CASSESWGGGTDTQYF TGCGCCAGCAGTGAAAGCTGGGGGGGCGGCACAGATACGCAGTATTTT
NA TRBJ2-5 TRBV6-5 TRBD1 CASNLQGTETQYF TGTGCCAGCAATCTACAGGGGACGGAGACCCAGTACTTC
few TRBJ2-2 TRBV5-1 TRBD1 CASSLGTGGRTGELFF TGCGCCAGCAGCTTGGGGACAGGGGGCAGGACCGGGGAGCTGTTTTTT
NA TRBJ2-1 TRBV11-3 NA CASSRTRGLRGNYNEQFF TGTGCCAGCAGCCGGACGAGGGGCTTGCGGGGCAACTACAATGAGCAGTTCTTC
NA TRBJ2-5 TRBV27 NA CASGGHGVTQYF TGTGCCAGCGGGGGACATGGTGTGACCCAGTACTTC
many TRBJ2-1 TRBV7-2 TRBD2 CASSLGAGVYNEQFF TGTGCCAGCAGCTTGGGAGCGGGGGTGTACAATGAGCAGTTCTTC
NA TRBJ2-5 TRBV11-2 TRBD2 CASSPGAGSQETQYF TGTGCCAGCAGCCCGGGAGCGGGGAGCCAAGAGACCCAGTACTTC